A selection of T cell receptor beta chains follows, all from one sample in a study of shared clonotypes between healthy human individuals. Produced via immunoSEQ multiplex PCR; TCRdb's table is partial and in-frame only. This table has nearly 2 million clones, about 95% appearing once. Sequencing was performed on naive CD8+ T cells sorted from blood. The receptors come from a man aged 18 to 29 in good health. Both conserved end residues are part of each CDR3. Fields, in order: D gene, clone size, V gene, J gene, CDR3 protein, CDR3 DNA. The D gene is left open where the match is weak. Expanded clones are given a class, and other clones once, few, many or no size at all.

D: TRBD1
size: once
V: TRBV6-1
J: TRBJ1-1
CDR3: CASSENRGLGTEAFF
DNA: TGTGCCAGCAGTGAGAACAGGGGGCTGGGAACTGAAGCTTTCTTT

D: .
size: .
V: TRBV9
J: TRBJ2-1
CDR3: CASSAGLYNEQFF
DNA: TGTGCCAGCAGCGCAGGCCTCTACAATGAGCAGTTCTTC

D: .
size: once
V: TRBV28
J: TRBJ2-5
CDR3: CASSGGGDETQYF
DNA: TGTGCCAGCTCGGGAGGGGGCGACGAGACCCAGTACTTC

D: .
size: .
V: TRBV25-1
J: TRBJ1-1
CDR3: CASSALGRGTEAFF
DNA: TGTGCCAGCAGTGCCCTGGGGAGGGGAACTGAAGCTTTCTTT

D: .
size: .
V: TRBV27
J: TRBJ2-7
CDR3: CASTSSGGEYEQYF
DNA: TGTGCCAGCACCTCCTCTGGGGGCGAGTACGAGCAGTACTTC

D: .
size: .
V: TRBV5-4
J: TRBJ2-1
CDR3: CASSFIGNEQFF
DNA: TGTGCCAGCAGCTTTATTGGCAATGAGCAGTTCTTC

D: .
size: .
V: TRBV19
J: TRBJ2-7
CDR3: CASSIGDKTYEQYF
DNA: TGTGCCAGTAGTATTGGGGACAAGACCTACGAGCAGTACTTC

D: TRBD2
size: .
V: TRBV7-9
J: TRBJ2-3
CDR3: CASSSRLAGGLTFTDTQYF
DNA: TGTGCCAGCAGCTCCCGACTAGCGGGAGGATTAACTTTCACAGATACGCAGTATTTT

D: .
size: .
V: TRBV11-2
J: TRBJ1-5
CDR3: CASSPTGAGDQPQHF
DNA: TGTGCCAGCAGCCCTACCGGCGCTGGTGATCAGCCCCAGCATTTT

D: TRBD2
size: .
V: TRBV4-1
J: TRBJ2-7
CDR3: CASSLSGVFAYEQYF
DNA: TGCGCCAGCAGTCTCAGCGGGGTGTTTGCCTACGAGCAGTACTTC

D: .
size: once
V: TRBV4-1
J: TRBJ2-7
CDR3: CASSQATNYEQYF
DNA: TGCGCCAGCAGCCAAGCGACCAACTACGAGCAGTACTTC

D: .
size: .
V: TRBV30
J: TRBJ1-1
CDR3: CAWSVGGYGAFF
DNA: TGTGCCTGGAGTGTAGGGGGATACGGAGCTTTCTTT

D: .
size: .
V: TRBV28
J: TRBJ1-1
CDR3: CASRVMGSGPEAFF
DNA: TGTGCCAGCAGGGTGATGGGCTCCGGACCTGAAGCTTTCTTT

D: TRBD2
size: .
V: TRBV7-9
J: TRBJ2-3
CDR3: CASSLLGTSGLPADTQYF
DNA: TGTGCCAGCAGCCTCCTGGGGACTAGCGGGCTACCTGCGGATACGCAGTATTTT

D: TRBD1
size: .
V: TRBV5-6
J: TRBJ2-1
CDR3: CASSLVDRVAENEQFF
DNA: TGTGCCAGCAGCTTGGTAGACAGGGTGGCTGAAAATGAGCAGTTCTTC

D: TRBD1
size: .
V: TRBV5-6
J: TRBJ2-3
CDR3: CASSIPQGVQTTDTQYF
DNA: TGTGCCAGCAGCATTCCACAGGGGGTCCAAACCACAGATACGCAGTATTTT

D: .
size: .
V: TRBV30
J: TRBJ2-7
CDR3: CAWSRGGFPYEQYF
DNA: TGTGCCTGGAGTAGAGGGGGTTTTCCCTACGAGCAGTACTTC

D: .
size: .
V: TRBV7-8
J: TRBJ2-1
CDR3: CASSLVTGNNEQFF
DNA: TGTGCCAGCAGCTTAGTGACCGGTAACAATGAGCAGTTCTTC

D: .
size: few
V: TRBV5-4
J: TRBJ1-2
CDR3: CASSLDFLNYGYTF
DNA: TGTGCCAGCAGCTTGGATTTTCTTAACTATGGCTACACCTTC

D: TRBD1
size: .
V: TRBV27
J: TRBJ2-1
CDR3: CASSFVLGQGASEQFF
DNA: TGTGCCAGCAGTTTTGTCTTGGGACAGGGGGCTAGTGAGCAGTTCTTC

D: .
size: .
V: TRBV14
J: TRBJ2-7
CDR3: CASSQGGAYEQYF
DNA: TGTGCCAGCAGCCAAGGAGGCGCCTACGAGCAGTACTTC

D: .
size: .
V: TRBV27
J: TRBJ1-2
CDR3: CASSFQGSNYGYTF
DNA: TGTGCCAGCAGTTTCCAGGGCAGTAACTATGGCTACACCTTC

D: .
size: .
V: TRBV4-1
J: TRBJ2-6
CDR3: CASSQEMSGAGANVLTF
DNA: TGCGCCAGCAGCCAAGAAATGTCAGGGGCTGGGGCCAACGTCCTGACTTTC

D: .
size: .
V: TRBV9
J: TRBJ2-2
CDR3: CASSVDDVTGELFF
DNA: TGTGCCAGCAGCGTAGATGACGTCACCGGGGAGCTGTTTTTT

D: .
size: once
V: TRBV15
J: TRBJ2-7
CDR3: CATSRVTGSYEQYF
DNA: TGTGCCACCAGCAGAGTTACTGGTTCCTACGAGCAGTACTTC

D: TRBD2
size: few
V: TRBV9
J: TRBJ2-1
CDR3: CASSPISSGGYNEQFF
DNA: TGTGCCAGCAGCCCCATTTCTAGCGGGGGGTACAATGAGCAGTTCTTC

D: .
size: .
V: TRBV5-8
J: TRBJ2-5
CDR3: CASSSGGAQYF
DNA: TGTGCCAGCAGCTCTGGTGGGGCCCAGTACTTC

D: TRBD2
size: once
V: TRBV11-2
J: TRBJ2-3
CDR3: CASKLAGGTDTQYF
DNA: TGTGCCAGCAAACTAGCGGGGGGGACAGATACGCAGTATTTT

D: .
size: .
V: TRBV25-1
J: TRBJ1-1
CDR3: CASSDFVNTEAFF
DNA: TGTGCCAGCAGTGACTTTGTGAACACTGAAGCTTTCTTT

D: .
size: .
V: TRBV27
J: TRBJ2-3
CDR3: CASSLDTSTDTQYF
DNA: TGTGCCAGCAGTTTAGATACTAGCACAGATACGCAGTATTTT

D: .
size: .
V: TRBV5-4
J: TRBJ2-5
CDR3: CASSFGTYIQDF
DNA: TGTGCCAGCAGCTTCGGGACTTATATCCAGGACTTC

D: .
size: .
V: TRBV27
J: TRBJ2-1
CDR3: CASSFGSSYNEQFF
DNA: TGTGCCAGCAGTTTCGGGAGCTCCTACAATGAGCAGTTCTTC

D: TRBD2
size: .
V: TRBV7-9
J: TRBJ2-7
CDR3: CASSWTSGLASYEQYF
DNA: TGTGCCAGCAGCTGGACTAGCGGGTTGGCGTCCTACGAGCAGTACTTC

D: TRBD2
size: .
V: TRBV9
J: TRBJ2-2
CDR3: CASSPQSGTSGDPNTGELFF
DNA: TGTGCCAGCAGTCCCCAATCCGGGACTAGCGGAGATCCCAACACCGGGGAGCTGTTTTTT

D: TRBD1
size: once
V: TRBV7-9
J: TRBJ1-1
CDR3: CASSLGQTYTEAFF
DNA: TGTGCCAGCAGCTTGGGACAGACCTACACTGAAGCTTTCTTT

D: .
size: .
V: TRBV6-5
J: TRBJ1-1
CDR3: CASSYFSGNTEAFF
DNA: TGTGCCAGCAGTTACTTTTCAGGGAACACTGAAGCTTTCTTT

D: .
size: .
V: TRBV28
J: TRBJ2-2
CDR3: CASSWTPTIHSTGELFF
DNA: TGTGCCAGCAGTTGGACACCTACCATCCACTCAACCGGGGAGCTGTTTTTT

D: TRBD2
size: .
V: TRBV2
J: TRBJ2-1
CDR3: CASQAGGPGEHNEQFF
DNA: TGTGCCTCGCAAGCGGGAGGGCCGGGAGAGCACAATGAGCAGTTCTTC

D: TRBD2
size: .
V: TRBV29-1
J: TRBJ2-1
CDR3: CTLGGLAGEQFF
DNA: TGCACCCTCGGTGGGCTAGCGGGGGAGCAGTTCTTC

D: TRBD1
size: .
V: TRBV6-5
J: TRBJ2-2
CDR3: CASSPYQGAPELFF
DNA: TGTGCCAGCAGCCCATATCAGGGGGCCCCAGAGCTGTTTTTT

D: TRBD2
size: .
V: TRBV5-5
J: TRBJ2-7
CDR3: CASTPGAGGQQYF
DNA: TGTGCCAGCACCCCTGGTGCGGGAGGGCAGCAGTACTTC

D: .
size: .
V: TRBV11-2
J: TRBJ1-1
CDR3: CASSLLATEAFF
DNA: TGTGCCAGCAGCTTATTGGCGACTGAAGCTTTCTTT

D: .
size: .
V: TRBV4-1
J: TRBJ2-7
CDR3: CASSPKTQGYYSREQYF
DNA: TGCGCCAGCAGCCCCAAAACTCAGGGCTATTATAGCCGCGAGCAGTACTTC

D: TRBD2
size: .
V: TRBV19
J: TRBJ2-1
CDR3: CASSPLSGVNEQFF
DNA: TGTGCCAGTAGCCCTCTTAGCGGGGTCAATGAGCAGTTCTTC

D: TRBD1
size: .
V: TRBV6-4
J: TRBJ1-1
CDR3: CASSEQGGVTEAFF
DNA: TGTGCCAGCAGTGAACAGGGGGGTGTCACTGAAGCTTTCTTT

D: .
size: .
V: TRBV27
J: TRBJ1-3
CDR3: CASSFSNTGGNTIYF
DNA: TGTGCCAGCAGTTTCTCCAACACTGGAGGAAACACCATATATTTT

D: TRBD1
size: .
V: TRBV7-9
J: TRBJ1-2
CDR3: CASSSSGGAFLYGYTF
DNA: TGTGCCAGCAGCTCTTCAGGGGGCGCGTTCCTCTATGGCTACACCTTC

D: .
size: .
V: TRBV19
J: TRBJ2-1
CDR3: CASSIVLLSIRFF
DNA: TGTGCCAGTAGTATAGTTCTACTCTCCATACGGTTCTTC

D: .
size: .
V: TRBV19
J: TRBJ1-5
CDR3: CASSIGGLQPQHF
DNA: TGTGCCAGTAGTATTGGGGGGCTTCAGCCCCAGCATTTT

D: .
size: once
V: TRBV27
J: TRBJ2-1
CDR3: CASSLRDNEQFF
DNA: TGTGCCAGCAGTCTCAGGGACAATGAGCAGTTCTTC

D: .
size: .
V: TRBV12-5
J: TRBJ1-2
CDR3: CASGTETERVYGYTF
DNA: TGTGCTAGTGGTACGGAGACAGAGAGAGTATATGGCTACACCTTC

D: .
size: .
V: TRBV13
J: TRBJ1-5
CDR3: CASSWGRHPSNQPQHF
DNA: TGTGCCAGCAGCTGGGGGCGCCACCCGAGCAATCAGCCCCAGCATTTT

D: TRBD1
size: .
V: TRBV6-1
J: TRBJ1-2
CDR3: CASSEAIGQGVGGYTF
DNA: TGTGCCAGCAGTGAAGCTATCGGACAGGGGGTAGGTGGCTACACCTTC

D: TRBD2
size: .
V: TRBV6-5
J: TRBJ2-7
CDR3: CASSVVAGASYEQYF
DNA: TGTGCCAGCAGTGTCGTAGCGGGAGCTTCCTACGAGCAGTACTTC

D: .
size: .
V: TRBV27
J: TRBJ2-5
CDR3: CASSLSGGLGETQYF
DNA: TGTGCCAGCAGTTTATCGGGGGGCCTCGGGGAGACCCAGTACTTC

D: .
size: .
V: TRBV6-5
J: TRBJ2-2
CDR3: CASSYGGNTGELFF
DNA: TGTGCCAGCAGTTACGGGGGGAACACCGGGGAGCTGTTTTTT

D: .
size: .
V: TRBV2
J: TRBJ1-1
CDR3: CASSENTEAFF
DNA: TGTGCCAGCAGCGAGAACACTGAAGCTTTCTTT

D: .
size: few
V: TRBV6-5
J: TRBJ1-2
CDR3: CASSTTQGPGGYTF
DNA: TGTGCCAGCAGCACAACTCAGGGGCCGGGAGGCTACACCTTC